This TCR beta chain is from a study of OX40 agonist ivuxolimab in advanced cancers. Whole-study results and caveats: Relative to CD4+ cells, CD8+ T cells on average had more expanded clones. By week 6 at 0.1 to 3.0 mg/kg, blood CD4+ and CD8+ T cells had expanded clonally.

Autoimmune disease history or systemic immunosuppression was exclusionary. Patients had blood sampled at baseline and again on cycle 4 day 1 and cycle 7 day 1. In regard to this clone: Its target is not known.

Using immunoSEQ multiplex PCR, the repertoire was profiled, and TCRdb retains in-frame clones only, with some absent. Of roughly 70,000 clones listed, around 90% were seen once; the top ten hold 0.4% to 0.55%. The source is an adult with an advanced solid tumor such as melanoma, head and neck, liver or kidney cancer. The source was CD4+ or CD8+ T cells sorted from blood, collected in a trial of the OX40 agonist ivuxolimab.

CDR3 loop: CASKVLRDNTEAFF. CDR3 nucleotides: TGTGCCAGCAAGGTCCTGAGAGATAACACTGAAGCTTTCTTT. The V gene is TRBV28, the J gene TRBJ1-1; no clear D. V was trimmed by 7 bases and J by 2 bases, leaving 14 bases between them. The CDR3 runs 14 residues. CDR1 and CDR2 (germline): MDHEN, SYDVKM.